This T cell receptor beta chain was recorded in a study of post-analysis software for immune sequencing data. Study summary: Both relapsing-remitting and secondary progressive multiple sclerosis featured among the disease courses, as did progressive-relapsing multiple sclerosis.

Unique molecular identifiers were carried by the TCR beta cDNA libraries. The yield from roughly 1 to 10 million T cells was some 500,000 cDNA molecules in total. TCRdb used MiXCR to reprocess the PCR reads, holding one entry per CDR3 protein. The sample includes approximately 570,000 distinct CDR3 sequences, around 47% of them seen just once. Germline V CDR1 and CDR2: MNHEY, SVGEGT. Trimming cost V 3 bases and J 3 bases, with 10 bases left between them. The CDR3 runs 14 residues. Regarding the study as a whole: The authors found that F measure strongly co-clustered same-batch samples. Normalized Chao1 diversity was significantly reduced in patients versus controls. In patients, about 5 TRBV segments were more frequent than in controls, with TRBV5-6, TRBV5-1 and TRBV20-1 among them.

This clonotype was seen repeatedly, ten times or more. What it recognizes is unknown. The chain employs TRBV6-2 or TRBV6-3 and TRBJ2-3; D call uncertain. The receptor comes from a girl aged 5-17 years with multiple sclerosis. The sequenced material came from blood. The CDR3, as DNA: TGTGCCAGCAGTTATTCTTGGGAAACAGATACGCAGTATTTT. Encoded protein: CASSYSWETDTQYF.